The rows below give T cell receptor beta chains drawn from one sample of a study of radiation and T cells in renal cell carcinoma. The method was immunoSEQ multiplex PCR; TCRdb's version includes in-frame clones alone and lacks a portion of them. The sample holds approximately 90,000 clones, 75% to 90% seen once. Sequences were derived from blood, sampled from a patient whose treatment included radiotherapy and nephrectomy. These receptors originate from a man aged 50 to 60 with renal cell carcinoma. Each CDR3 is given with its conserved first and last residue. Fields, in order: CDR3 length, J gene, clone size, D gene, V gene, CDR3 DNA, CDR3 protein. D genes are given only for firm matches. For some rows the clone size is stated as once, few or many, or as a class when expanded; others skip it.

12 TRBJ2-5 - - TRBV28 TGTGCCAGCAGTTTGTACCAAGAGACCCAGTACTTC CASSLYQETQYF
13 TRBJ1-2 - TRBD1 TRBV5-1 TGCGCCAGCAGCTACGACAGGGTGGGCGGCTACACCTTC CASSYDRVGGYTF
14 TRBJ2-7 - - TRBV5-5 TGTGCCAGCAGCTTGACGTGGGGTGGGTACGAGCAGTACTTC CASSLTWGGYEQYF
13 TRBJ2-7 once TRBD1 TRBV28 TGTGCCAGCAGTCCCGGGACAGTTTACGAGCAGTACTTC CASSPGTVYEQYF
12 TRBJ1-3 - - TRBV2 TGTGCCAGCAGTGATCACCGACAGAGCTCGTATTTT CASSDHRQSSYF
13 TRBJ2-5 - - TRBV21-1 TGTGCCAGCAGCAAAGACTTTGGGGAGACCCAGTACTTC CASSKDFGETQYF
11 TRBJ2-7 - - TRBV30 TGTGCCTGGGGCGGGGGCCACGAGCAGTACTTC CAWGGGHEQYF
18 TRBJ1-1 - TRBD1 TRBV27 TGTGCCAGCAGTTTAGACAGGGGAAGCCAGACACGGGGCGCTGAAGCTTTCTTT CASSLDRGSQTRGAEAFF
15 TRBJ2-2 few TRBD2 TRBV7-9 TGTGCCAGCAGCCCTAGCGGGAGTCGTGCCGGGGAGCTGTTTTTT CASSPSGSRAGELFF
13 TRBJ1-1 once - TRBV7-9 TGTGCCAGCAGCCCTCAGCTGAACACTGAAGCTTTCTTT CASSPQLNTEAFF